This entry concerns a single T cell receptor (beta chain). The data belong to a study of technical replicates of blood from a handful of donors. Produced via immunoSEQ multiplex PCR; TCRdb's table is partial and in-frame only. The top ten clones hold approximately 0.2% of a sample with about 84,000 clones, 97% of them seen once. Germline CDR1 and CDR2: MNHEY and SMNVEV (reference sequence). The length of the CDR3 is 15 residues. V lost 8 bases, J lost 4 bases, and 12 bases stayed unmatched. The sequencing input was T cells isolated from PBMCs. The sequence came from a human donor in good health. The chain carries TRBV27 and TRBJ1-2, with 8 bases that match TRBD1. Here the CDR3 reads CASSGTWTGIYGYTF. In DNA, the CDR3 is TGTGCCAGCTCGGGCACATGGACAGGGATCTATGGCTACACCTTC.